This TCR beta chain was sequenced in a study of early T cells in non-severe SARS-CoV-2 infection. Study details: The input, bulk RNA from unsorted whole blood, was sequenced, and chains were unpaired.

Trimming took 3 bases from V and 2 from J; bases not matched to a gene: 4. Germline assignment: CDR1 SGHRS and CDR2 YFSETQ. The CDR3 sequence is 15 residues long. Individual cDNA molecules received unique molecular identifiers during library preparation. TCRdb reanalysed the 5' RACE reads using MiXCR and keeps one entry per CDR3 protein. The sample gives 80,000 or so distinct CDR3 sequences, 11% to 15% of which show up once; approximately 3.3% is in the top ten. General study results and limits: Using VDJdb, the matching emphasized anti-spike CD8 responses while missing private and CD4 specificities.

Concerning this clonotype: Its antigen remains unknown.

The sequencing input was whole blood. The chain has TRBV5-1 and TRBJ2-1, with TRBD2 matching 8 bases. The sequence came from an adult who was a healthcare worker with PCR-confirmed SARS-CoV-2 infection or an uninfected control (not recorded which). The CDR3 region has the DNA TGCGCCAGCAGCTCTACTAGCGGTACCTACAATGAGCAGTTCTTC. Protein sequence: CASSSTSGTYNEQFF.